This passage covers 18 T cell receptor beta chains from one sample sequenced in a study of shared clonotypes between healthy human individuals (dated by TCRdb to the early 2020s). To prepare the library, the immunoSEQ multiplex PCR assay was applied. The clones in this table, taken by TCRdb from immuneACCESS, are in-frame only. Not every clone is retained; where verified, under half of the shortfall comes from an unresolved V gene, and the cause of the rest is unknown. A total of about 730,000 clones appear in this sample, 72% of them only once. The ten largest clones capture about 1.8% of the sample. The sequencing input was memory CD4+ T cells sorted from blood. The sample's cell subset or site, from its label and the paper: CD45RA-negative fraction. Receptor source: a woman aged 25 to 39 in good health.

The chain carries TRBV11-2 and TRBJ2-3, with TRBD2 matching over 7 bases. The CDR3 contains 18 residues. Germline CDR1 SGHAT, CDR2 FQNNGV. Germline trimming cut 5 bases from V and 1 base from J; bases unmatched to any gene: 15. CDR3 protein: CASSPLLTSERGTDTQYF. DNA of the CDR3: TGTGCCAGCAGCCCGCTCCTTACTAGCGAGAGGGGCACAGATACGCAGTATTTT. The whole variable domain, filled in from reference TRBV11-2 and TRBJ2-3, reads EAGVAQSPRYKIIEKRQSVAFWCNPISGHATLYWYQQILGQGPKLLIQFQNNGVVDDSQLPKDRFSAERLKGVDSTLKIQPAKLEDSAVYLCASSPLLTSERGTDTQYFGPGTRLTVL.

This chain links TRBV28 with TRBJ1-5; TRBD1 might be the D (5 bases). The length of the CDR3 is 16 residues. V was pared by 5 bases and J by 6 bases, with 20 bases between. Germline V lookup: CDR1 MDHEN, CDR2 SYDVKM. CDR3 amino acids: CASSRDGRFGRQPQHF. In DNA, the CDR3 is TGTGCCAGCAGTCGGGACGGTCGCTTTGGCCGTCAGCCCCAGCATTTT.

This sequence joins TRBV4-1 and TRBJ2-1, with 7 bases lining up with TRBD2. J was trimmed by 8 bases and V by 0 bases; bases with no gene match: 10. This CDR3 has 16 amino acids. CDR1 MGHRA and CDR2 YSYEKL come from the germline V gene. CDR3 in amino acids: CASSQEKAGLGDEQFF. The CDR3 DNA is TGCGCCAGCAGCCAAGAAAAAGCGGGATTAGGAGATGAGCAGTTCTTC.

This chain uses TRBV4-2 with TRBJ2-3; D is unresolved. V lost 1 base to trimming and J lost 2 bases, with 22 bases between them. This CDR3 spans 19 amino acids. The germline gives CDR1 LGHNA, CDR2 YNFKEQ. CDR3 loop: CASSQGFSSDGALTDTQYF. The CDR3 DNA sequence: TGTGCCAGCAGCCAAGGGTTTTCGTCCGACGGAGCGCTCACAGATACGCAGTATTTT.

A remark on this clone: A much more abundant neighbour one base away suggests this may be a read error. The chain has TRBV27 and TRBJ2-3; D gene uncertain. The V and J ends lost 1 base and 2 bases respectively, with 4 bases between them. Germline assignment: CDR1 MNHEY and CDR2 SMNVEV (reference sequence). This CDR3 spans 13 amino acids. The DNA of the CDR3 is TGTGCCAGCAGTTTATTCGTCACAGATACGCAGTATTTT. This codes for CASSLFVTDTQYF.

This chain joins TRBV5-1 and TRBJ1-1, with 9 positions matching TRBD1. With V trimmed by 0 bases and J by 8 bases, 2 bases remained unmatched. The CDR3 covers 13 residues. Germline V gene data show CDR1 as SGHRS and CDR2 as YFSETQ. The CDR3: CASSLAGTGEAFF. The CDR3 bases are TGCGCCAGCAGCTTGGCGGGGACAGGGGAAGCTTTCTTT.

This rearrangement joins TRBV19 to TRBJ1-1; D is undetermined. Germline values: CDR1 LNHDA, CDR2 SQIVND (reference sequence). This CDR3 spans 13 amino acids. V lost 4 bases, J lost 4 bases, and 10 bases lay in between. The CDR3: CASSTREGTEAFF. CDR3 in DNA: TGTGCCAGTAGTACACGGGAGGGCACTGAAGCTTTCTTT.

In DNA, the CDR3 is TGCGCCAGCAGCGAGACTAGCGGGATGAACACCGGGGAGCTGTTTTTT. Protein: CASSETSGMNTGELFF. The rearrangement links TRBV5-1 to TRBJ2-2; 11 nucleotides align to TRBD2. This CDR3 has 16 residues. With 4 bases clipped from V and 1 base from J, the junction kept 3 bases outside the gene matches. Germline assignment: CDR1 SGHRS and CDR2 YFSETQ.

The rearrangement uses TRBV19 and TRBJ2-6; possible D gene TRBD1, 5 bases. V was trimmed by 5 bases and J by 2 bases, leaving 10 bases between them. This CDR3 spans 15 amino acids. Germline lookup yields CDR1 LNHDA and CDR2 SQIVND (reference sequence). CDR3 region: CASSPQGTGANVLTF. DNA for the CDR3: TGTGCCAGTAGTCCCCAGGGCACTGGGGCCAACGTCCTGACTTTC.

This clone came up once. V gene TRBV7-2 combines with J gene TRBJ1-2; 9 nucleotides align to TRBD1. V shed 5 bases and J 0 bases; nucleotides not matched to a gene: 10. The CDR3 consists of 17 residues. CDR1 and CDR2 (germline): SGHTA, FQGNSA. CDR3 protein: CASSRQTGTGTNYGYTF. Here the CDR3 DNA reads TGTGCCAGCAGCAGACAAACCGGGACAGGGACTAACTATGGCTACACCTTC.

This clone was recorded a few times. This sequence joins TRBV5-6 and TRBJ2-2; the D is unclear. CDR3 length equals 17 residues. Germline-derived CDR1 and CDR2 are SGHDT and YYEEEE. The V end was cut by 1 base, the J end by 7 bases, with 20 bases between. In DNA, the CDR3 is TGTGCCAGCAGCTTGAGTTTCTTCGGGTCTGGCAACGGGGAGCTGTTTTTT. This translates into CASSLSFFGSGNGELFF.

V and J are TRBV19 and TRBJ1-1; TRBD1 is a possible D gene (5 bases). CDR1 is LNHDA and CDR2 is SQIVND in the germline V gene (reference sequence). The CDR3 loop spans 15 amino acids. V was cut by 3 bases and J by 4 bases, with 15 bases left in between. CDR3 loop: CASSIEGMIRTEAFF. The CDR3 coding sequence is TGTGCCAGTAGTATCGAGGGGATGATCCGCACTGAAGCTTTCTTT. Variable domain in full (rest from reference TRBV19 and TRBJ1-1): DGGITQSPKYLFRKEGQNVTLSCEQNLNHDAMYWYRQDPGQGLRLIYYSQIVNDFQKGDIAEGYSVSREKKESFPLTVTSAQKNPTAFYLCASSIEGMIRTEAFFGQGTRLTVV.

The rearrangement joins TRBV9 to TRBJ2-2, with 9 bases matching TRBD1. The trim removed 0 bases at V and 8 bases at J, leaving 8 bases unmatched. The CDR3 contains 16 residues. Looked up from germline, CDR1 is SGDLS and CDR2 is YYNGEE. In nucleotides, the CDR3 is TGTGCCAGCAGCGTAGTCGGGACAGGGTACCTAGGGGAGCTGTTTTTT. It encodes CASSVVGTGYLGELFF. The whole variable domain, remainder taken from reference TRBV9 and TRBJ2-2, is DSGVTQTPKHLITATGQRVTLRCSPRSGDLSVYWYQQSLDQGLQFLIQYYNGEERAKGNILERFSAQQFPDLHSELNLSSLELGDSALYFCASSVVGTGYLGELFFGEGSRLTVL.

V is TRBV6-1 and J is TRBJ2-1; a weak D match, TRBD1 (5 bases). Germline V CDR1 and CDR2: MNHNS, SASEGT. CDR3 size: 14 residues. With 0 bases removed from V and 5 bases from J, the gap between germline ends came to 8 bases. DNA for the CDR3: TGTGCCAGCAGTGAAGCGACAGCCCACAATGAGCAGTTCTTC. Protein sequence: CASSEATAHNEQFF.

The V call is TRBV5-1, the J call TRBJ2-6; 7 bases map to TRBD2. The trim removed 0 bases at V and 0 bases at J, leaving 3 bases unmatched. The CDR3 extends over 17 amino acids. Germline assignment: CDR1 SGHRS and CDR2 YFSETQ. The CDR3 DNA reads TGCGCCAGCAGCTTGGCAGCGGGGAGCTCTGGGGCCAACGTCCTGACTTTC. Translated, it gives CASSLAAGSSGANVLTF.

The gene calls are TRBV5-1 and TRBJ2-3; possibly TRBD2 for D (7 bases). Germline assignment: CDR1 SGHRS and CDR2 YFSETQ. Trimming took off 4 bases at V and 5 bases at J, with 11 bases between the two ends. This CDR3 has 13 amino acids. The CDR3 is CASSRGREDTQYF. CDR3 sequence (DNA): TGCGCCAGCAGCAGGGGGAGGGAAGATACGCAGTATTTT.

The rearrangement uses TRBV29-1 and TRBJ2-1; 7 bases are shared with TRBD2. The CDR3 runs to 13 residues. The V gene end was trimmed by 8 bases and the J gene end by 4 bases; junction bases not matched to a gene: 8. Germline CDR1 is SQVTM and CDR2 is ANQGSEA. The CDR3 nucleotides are TGCAGCTGGGGGGGATTTACTTACAATGAGCAGTTCTTC. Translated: CSWGGFTYNEQFF.

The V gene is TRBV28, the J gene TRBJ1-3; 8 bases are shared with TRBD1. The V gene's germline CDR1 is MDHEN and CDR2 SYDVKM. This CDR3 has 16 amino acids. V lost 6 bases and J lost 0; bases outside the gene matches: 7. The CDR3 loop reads CASSDRGSGSGNTIYF. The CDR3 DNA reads TGTGCCAGCAGCGACAGGGGCTCGGGCTCTGGAAACACCATATATTTT.